This TCR beta chain was captured in a study of blood T cell repertoires in COVID-19. Recovered status applied to Cohort 3 donors who had two consecutive negative PCRs. It also applied to those with clearance or with symptom resolution. TCRdb's table, derived via immunoSEQ multiplex PCR, lists solely in-frame clones and lacks some. The repertoire holds about 500,000 clones, with 87% as singletons. J lost 6 bases, V lost 6 bases, and 5 bases had no gene match. This CDR3 region has 12 residues. CDR1 and CDR2 from the germline V gene are SGHDN and FVKESK. The chain uses TRBV14 and TRBJ2-7; TRBD1 matches 7 bases. This TCR came from a woman between 18 and 30 years old who had recovered from COVID-19. Sample: PBMCs or T cells enriched from blood (not recorded which). The CDR3 protein is CASSPYRGEQYF. The CDR3 coding sequence is TGTGCCAGCAGTCCCTACAGGGGCGAGCAGTACTTC.